This T cell receptor beta chain stems from a study of blood T cell repertoires in COVID-19. At the level of the study: Sites across the United States, Italy and Spain contributed samples from acute and convalescent COVID-19. PBMCs, B-cell-depleted T cells, or T cells were the source of the cDNA or gDNA that made up the material.

V dropped 5 bases and J dropped 10; count of bases not matched to a gene: 1. Germline V gives CDR1 MDHEN, CDR2 SYDVKM. The CDR3 consists of 11 residues. Per the original methods: Using reference gene primer amplification, nucleated cell counts were estimated. TCRdb's copy holds only in-frame clones and misses some; the assay was immunoSEQ multiplex PCR. Clone size and the V and J calls come from that table; the DNA yielded D and trimming. The repertoire holds roughly 100,000 clones, 71% seen once, with approximately 0.9% in the top ten. The sequencing input was peripheral blood. The chain is built from TRBV28 and TRBJ1-1; 10 bases line up with TRBD1. The receptor comes from a human donor with acute or convalescent COVID-19. The donor label of this sample is uncertain. The chain's CDR3 is CASSGTGAAFF. For the CDR3, the DNA is TGTGCCAGCAGTGGGACAGGGGCAGCTTTCTTT. Full variable domain (missing parts from reference TRBV28 and TRBJ1-1): DVKVTQSSRYLVKRTGEKVFLECVQDMDHENMFWYRQDPGLGLRLIYFSYDVKMKEKGDIPEGYSVSREKKERFSLILESASTNQTSMYLCASSGTGAAFFGQGTRLTVV.